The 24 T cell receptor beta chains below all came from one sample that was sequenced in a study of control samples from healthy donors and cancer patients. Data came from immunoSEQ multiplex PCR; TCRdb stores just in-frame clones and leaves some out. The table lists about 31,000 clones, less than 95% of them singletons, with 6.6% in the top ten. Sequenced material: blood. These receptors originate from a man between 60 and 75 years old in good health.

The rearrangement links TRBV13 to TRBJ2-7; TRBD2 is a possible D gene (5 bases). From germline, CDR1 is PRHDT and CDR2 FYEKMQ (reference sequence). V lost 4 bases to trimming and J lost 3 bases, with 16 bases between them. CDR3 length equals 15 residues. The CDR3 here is CASSSRGRNHYEQYF. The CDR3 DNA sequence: TGTGCCAGCAGCTCCCGAGGGCGGAACCACTACGAGCAGTACTTC.

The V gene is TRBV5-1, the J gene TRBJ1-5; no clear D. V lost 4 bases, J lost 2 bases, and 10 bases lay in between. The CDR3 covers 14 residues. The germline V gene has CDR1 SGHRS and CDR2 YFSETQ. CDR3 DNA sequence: TGCGCCAGCAGCAGCGGGATGGGCAATCAGCCCCAGCATTTT. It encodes CASSSGMGNQPQHF.

As DNA, the CDR3 is TGTGCCATCAGCCGCAGGGTAAGTGGGGAAAAACTGTTTTTT. It translates to CAISRRVSGEKLFF. The chain couples TRBV10-3 to TRBJ1-4; the D gene is possibly TRBD1 (5 bases). This CDR3 has 14 amino acids. CDR1 is ENHRY, CDR2 SYGVKD, per germline. The V end was cut by 6 bases, the J end by 8 bases, with 16 bases between.

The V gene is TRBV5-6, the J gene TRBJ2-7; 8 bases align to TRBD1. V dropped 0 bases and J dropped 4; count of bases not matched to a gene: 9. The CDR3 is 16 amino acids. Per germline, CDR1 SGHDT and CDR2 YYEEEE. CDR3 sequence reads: CASSLGGQGSFYEQYF. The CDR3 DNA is TGTGCCAGCAGCTTGGGAGGACAGGGCTCTTTTTACGAGCAGTACTTC.

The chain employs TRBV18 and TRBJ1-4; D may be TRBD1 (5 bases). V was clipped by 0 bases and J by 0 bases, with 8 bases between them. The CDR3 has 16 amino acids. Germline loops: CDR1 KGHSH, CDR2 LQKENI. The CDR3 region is CASSPPGGATNEKLFF. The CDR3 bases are TGTGCCAGCTCACCACCCGGGGGAGCAACTAATGAAAAACTGTTTTTT.

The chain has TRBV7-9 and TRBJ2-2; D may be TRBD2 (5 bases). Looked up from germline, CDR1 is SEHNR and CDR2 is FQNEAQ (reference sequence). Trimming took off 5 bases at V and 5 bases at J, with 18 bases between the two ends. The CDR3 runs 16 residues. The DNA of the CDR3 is TGTGCCAGCAGCACTGGACCCCGTGGGAGTACCGGGGAGCTGTTTTTT. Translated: CASSTGPRGSTGELFF. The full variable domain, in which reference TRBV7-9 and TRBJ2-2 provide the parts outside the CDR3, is DTGVSQNPRHKITKRGQNVTFRCDPISEHNRLYWYRQTLGQGPEFLTYFQNEAQLEKSRLLSDRFSAERPKGSFSTLEIQRTEQGDSAMYLCASSTGPRGSTGELFFGEGSRLTVL.

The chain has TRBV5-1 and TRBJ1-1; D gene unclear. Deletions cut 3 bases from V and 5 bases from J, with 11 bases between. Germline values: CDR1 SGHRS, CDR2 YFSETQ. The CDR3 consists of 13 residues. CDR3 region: CASSSTSGTEAFF. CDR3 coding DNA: TGCGCCAGCAGCTCCACCAGTGGGACTGAAGCTTTCTTT.

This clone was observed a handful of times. In DNA form, the CDR3 reads TGTGCCAGCAGCTTATGGGTGGGGGCTCAGCAGTTCTTC. Residues: CASSLWVGAQQFF. The chain is built from TRBV7-9 and TRBJ2-1; D possibly corresponds to TRBD1 (6 bases). CDR3 length: 13 residues. Deletions cut 2 bases from V and 11 bases from J, with 13 bases between. CDR1 and CDR2 (germline): SEHNR, FQNEAQ (reference sequence).

CDR3 protein: CASSWTSGGVQGTQYF. DNA for the CDR3: TGTGCCAGCAGTTGGACTAGCGGGGGGGTACAGGGTACGCAGTATTTT. The rearrangement uses TRBV2 and TRBJ2-3; 15 bases line up with TRBD2. This CDR3 contains 16 residues. Germline loops: CDR1 SNHLY, CDR2 FYNNEI. With V trimmed by 5 bases and J by 8 bases, 8 bases remained unmatched.

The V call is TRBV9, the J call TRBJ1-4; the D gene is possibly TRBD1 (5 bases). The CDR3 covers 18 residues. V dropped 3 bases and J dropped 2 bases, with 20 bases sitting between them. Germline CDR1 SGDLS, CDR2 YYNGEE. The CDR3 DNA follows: TGTGCCAGCAGCGCCGAAGGTGGGGGTGGCAGCACTAATGAAAAACTGTTTTTT. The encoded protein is CASSAEGGGGSTNEKLFF.

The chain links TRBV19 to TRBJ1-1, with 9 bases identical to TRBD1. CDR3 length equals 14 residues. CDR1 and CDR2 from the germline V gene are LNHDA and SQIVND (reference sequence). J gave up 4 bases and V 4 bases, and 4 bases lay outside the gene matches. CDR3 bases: TGTGCCAGTAGTACCCAGACAGGGGGCACTGAAGCTTTCTTT. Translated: CASSTQTGGTEAFF.

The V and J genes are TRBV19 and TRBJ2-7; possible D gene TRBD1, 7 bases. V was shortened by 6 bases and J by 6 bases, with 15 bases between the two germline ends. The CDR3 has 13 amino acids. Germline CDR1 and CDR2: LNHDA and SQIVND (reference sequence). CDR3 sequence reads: CASRSHRGGEQYF. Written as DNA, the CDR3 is TGTGCCAGTAGATCACACAGGGGAGGCGAGCAGTACTTC.

DNA for the CDR3: TGCGCCAGCAGCTTGGGTCCCCAACAGGGCATAGGTGGCTACACCTTC. Its translation is CASSLGPQQGIGGYTF. This chain uses TRBV5-1 with TRBJ1-2; weak D call: TRBD1 (6 bases). This CDR3 is built from 16 residues. Between the trimmed V and J ends, which lost 0 bases and 7 bases, there was a span of 19 bases. In germline, CDR1 is SGHRS, CDR2 YFSETQ.

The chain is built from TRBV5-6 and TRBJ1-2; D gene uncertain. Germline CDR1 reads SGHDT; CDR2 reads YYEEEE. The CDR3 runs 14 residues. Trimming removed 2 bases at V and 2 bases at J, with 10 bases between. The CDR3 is CASSFVKNNYGYTF. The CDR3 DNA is TGTGCCAGCAGCTTTGTAAAGAACAACTATGGCTACACCTTC. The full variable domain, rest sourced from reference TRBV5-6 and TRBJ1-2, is DAGVTQSPTHLIKTRGQQVTLRCSPKSGHDTVSWYQQALGQGPQFIFQYYEEEERQRGNFPDRFSGHQFPNYSSELNVNALLLGDSALYLCASSFVKNNYGYTFGSGTRLTVV.

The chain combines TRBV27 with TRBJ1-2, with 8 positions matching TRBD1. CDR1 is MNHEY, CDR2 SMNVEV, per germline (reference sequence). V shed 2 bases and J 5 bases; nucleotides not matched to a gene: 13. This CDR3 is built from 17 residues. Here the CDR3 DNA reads TGTGCCAGCAGTTTAGATCAGGGGGCAGTGGCAGTGTATGGCTACACCTTC. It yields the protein CASSLDQGAVAVYGYTF.

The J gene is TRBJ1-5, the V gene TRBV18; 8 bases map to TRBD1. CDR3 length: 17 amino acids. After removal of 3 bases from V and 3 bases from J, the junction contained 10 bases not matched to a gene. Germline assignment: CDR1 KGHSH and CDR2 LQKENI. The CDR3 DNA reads TGTGCCAGCTCACCTGGACAGGGTTTGACCCTCAATCAGCCCCAGCATTTT. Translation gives CASSPGQGLTLNQPQHF.

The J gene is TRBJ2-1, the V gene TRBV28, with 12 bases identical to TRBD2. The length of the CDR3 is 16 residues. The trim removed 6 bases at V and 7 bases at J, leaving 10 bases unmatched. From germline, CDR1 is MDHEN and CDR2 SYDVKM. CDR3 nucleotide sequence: TGTGCCAGCAGCTCCTTACTAGCGGGGGGCGGGAATGAGCAGTTCTTC. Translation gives CASSSLLAGGGNEQFF.

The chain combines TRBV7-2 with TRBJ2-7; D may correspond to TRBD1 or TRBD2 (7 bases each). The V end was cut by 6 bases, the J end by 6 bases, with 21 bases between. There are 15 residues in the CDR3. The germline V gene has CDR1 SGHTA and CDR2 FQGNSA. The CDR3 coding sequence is TGTGCCAGCAGAGTTCGACAGGGAGGGCCTTTCGAGCAGTACTTC. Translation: CASRVRQGGPFEQYF.

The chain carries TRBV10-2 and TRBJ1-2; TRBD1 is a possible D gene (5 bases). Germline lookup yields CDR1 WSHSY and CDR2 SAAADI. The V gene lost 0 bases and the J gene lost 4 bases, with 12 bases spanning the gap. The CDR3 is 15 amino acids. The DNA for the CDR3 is TGCGCCAGCAGTGAGTCGGCTCTTGGGGCCTATGGCTACACCTTC. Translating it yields CASSESALGAYGYTF.

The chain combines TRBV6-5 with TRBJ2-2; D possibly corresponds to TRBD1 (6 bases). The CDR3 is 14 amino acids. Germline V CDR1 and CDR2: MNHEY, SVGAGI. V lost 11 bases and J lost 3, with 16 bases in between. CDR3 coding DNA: TGTGCCTACAGGTGGGGGCAGGACACCGGGGAGCTGTTTTTT. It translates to CAYRWGQDTGELFF.

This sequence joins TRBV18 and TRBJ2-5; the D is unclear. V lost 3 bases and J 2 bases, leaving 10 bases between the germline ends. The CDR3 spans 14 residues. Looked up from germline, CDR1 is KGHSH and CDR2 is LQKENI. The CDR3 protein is CASSPYLRQETQYF. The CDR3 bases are TGTGCCAGCTCACCCTACCTCCGTCAAGAGACCCAGTACTTC.

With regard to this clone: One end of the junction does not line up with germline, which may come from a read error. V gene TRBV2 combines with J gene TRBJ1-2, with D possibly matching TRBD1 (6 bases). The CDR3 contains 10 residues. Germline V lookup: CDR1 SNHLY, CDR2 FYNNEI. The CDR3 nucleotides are TGTGCCAGCAGAGGACAGCGAAGGGCCTTC. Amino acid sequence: CASRGQRRAF. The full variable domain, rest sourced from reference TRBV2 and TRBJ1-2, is EPEVTQTPSHQVTQMGQEVILRCVPISNHLYFYWYRQILGQKVEFLVSFYNNEISEKSEIFDDQFSVERPDGSNFTLKIRSTKLEDSAMYFCASRGQRRAFGSGTRLTVV.

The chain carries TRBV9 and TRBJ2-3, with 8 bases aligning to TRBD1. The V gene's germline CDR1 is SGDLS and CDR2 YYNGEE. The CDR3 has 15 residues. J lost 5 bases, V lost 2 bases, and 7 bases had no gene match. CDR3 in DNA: TGTGCCAGCAGCGTCTCCGGACAGGGCGTAGATACGCAGTATTTT. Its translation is CASSVSGQGVDTQYF.

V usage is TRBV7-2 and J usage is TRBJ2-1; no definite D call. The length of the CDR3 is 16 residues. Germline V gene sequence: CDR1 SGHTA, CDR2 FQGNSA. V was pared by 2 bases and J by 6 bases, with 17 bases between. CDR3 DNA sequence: TGTGCCAGCAGCTTATTCCCCCGTGGATCTGTCAATGAGCAGTTCTTC. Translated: CASSLFPRGSVNEQFF.